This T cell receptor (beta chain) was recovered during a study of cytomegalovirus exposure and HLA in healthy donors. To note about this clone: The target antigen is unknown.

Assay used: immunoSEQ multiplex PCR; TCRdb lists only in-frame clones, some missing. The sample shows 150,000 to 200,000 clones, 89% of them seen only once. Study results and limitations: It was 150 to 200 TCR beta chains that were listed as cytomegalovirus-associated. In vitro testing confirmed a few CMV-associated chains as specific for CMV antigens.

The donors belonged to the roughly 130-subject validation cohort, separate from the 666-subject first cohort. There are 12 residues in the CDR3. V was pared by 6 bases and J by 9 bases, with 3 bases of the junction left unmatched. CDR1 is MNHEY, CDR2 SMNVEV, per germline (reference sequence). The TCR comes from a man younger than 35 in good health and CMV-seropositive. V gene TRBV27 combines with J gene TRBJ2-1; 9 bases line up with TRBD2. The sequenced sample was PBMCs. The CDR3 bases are TGTGCCAGCAGGGGACTAGCTAGTGAGCAGTTCTTC. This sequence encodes CASRGLASEQFF.